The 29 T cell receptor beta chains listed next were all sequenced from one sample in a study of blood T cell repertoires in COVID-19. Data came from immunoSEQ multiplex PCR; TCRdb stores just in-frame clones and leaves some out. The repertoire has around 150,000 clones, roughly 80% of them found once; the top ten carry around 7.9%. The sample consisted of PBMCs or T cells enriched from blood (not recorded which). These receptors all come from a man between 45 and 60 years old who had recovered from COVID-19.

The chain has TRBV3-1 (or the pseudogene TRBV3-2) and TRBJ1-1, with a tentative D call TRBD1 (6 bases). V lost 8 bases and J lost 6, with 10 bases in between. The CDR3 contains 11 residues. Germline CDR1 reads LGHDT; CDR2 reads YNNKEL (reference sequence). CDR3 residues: CASGGAAEAFF. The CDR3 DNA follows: TGTGCCAGCGGGGGGGCCGCTGAAGCTTTCTTT.

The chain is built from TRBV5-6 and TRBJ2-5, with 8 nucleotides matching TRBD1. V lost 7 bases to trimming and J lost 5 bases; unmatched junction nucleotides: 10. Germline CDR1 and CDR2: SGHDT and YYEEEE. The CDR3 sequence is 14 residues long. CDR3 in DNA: TGTGCCAGCTACCGACAGGGGTCGCGCGAGACCCAGTACTTC. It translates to CASYRQGSRETQYF.

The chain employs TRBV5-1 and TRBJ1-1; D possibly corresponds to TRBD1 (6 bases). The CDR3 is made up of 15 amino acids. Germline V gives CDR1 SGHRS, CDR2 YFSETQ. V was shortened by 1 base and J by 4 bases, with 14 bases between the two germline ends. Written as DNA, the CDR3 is TGCGCCAGCAGCTTGATGGCAGGGGAGGGCACTGAAGCTTTCTTT. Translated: CASSLMAGEGTEAFF.

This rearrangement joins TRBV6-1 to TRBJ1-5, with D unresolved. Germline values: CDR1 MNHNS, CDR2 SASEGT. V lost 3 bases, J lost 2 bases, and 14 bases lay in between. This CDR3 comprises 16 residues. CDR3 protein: CASSDTQWGGNQPQHF. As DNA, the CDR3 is TGTGCCAGCAGTGATACCCAGTGGGGAGGCAATCAGCCCCAGCATTTT.

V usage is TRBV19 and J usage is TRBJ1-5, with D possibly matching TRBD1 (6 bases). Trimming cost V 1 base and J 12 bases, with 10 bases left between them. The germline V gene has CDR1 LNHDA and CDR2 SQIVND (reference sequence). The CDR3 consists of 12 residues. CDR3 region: CASSIGGGLQHF. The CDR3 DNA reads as TGTGCCAGTAGTATAGGCGGGGGGCTCCAGCATTTT.

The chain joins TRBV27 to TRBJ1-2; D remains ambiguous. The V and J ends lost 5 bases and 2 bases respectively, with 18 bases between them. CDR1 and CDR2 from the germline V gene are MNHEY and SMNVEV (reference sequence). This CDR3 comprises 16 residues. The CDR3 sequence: CASSPLPSRTNYGYTF. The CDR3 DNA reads TGTGCCAGCAGTCCGCTCCCGTCCCGTACAAACTATGGCTACACCTTC.

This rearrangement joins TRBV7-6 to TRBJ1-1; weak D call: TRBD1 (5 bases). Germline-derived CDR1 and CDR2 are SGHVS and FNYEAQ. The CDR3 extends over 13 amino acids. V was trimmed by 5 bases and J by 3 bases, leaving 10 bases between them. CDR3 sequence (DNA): TGTGCCAGCAGCCCCGTAGGGGACACTGAAGCTTTCTTT. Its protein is CASSPVGDTEAFF.

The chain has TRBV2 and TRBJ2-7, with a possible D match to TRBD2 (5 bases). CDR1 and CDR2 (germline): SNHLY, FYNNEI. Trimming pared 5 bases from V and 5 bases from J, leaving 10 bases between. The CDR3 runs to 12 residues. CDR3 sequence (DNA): TGTGCCAGCAGTACCGGGATCCACGAGCAGTACTTC. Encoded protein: CASSTGIHEQYF. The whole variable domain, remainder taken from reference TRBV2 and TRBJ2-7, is EPEVTQTPSHQVTQMGQEVILRCVPISNHLYFYWYRQILGQKVEFLVSFYNNEISEKSEIFDDQFSVERPDGSNFTLKIRSTKLEDSAMYFCASSTGIHEQYFGPGTRLTVT.

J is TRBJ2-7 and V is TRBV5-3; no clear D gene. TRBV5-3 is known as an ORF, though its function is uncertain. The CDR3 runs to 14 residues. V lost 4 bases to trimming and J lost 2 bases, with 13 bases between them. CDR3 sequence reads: CARSPSTCPYEQYF. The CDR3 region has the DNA TGTGCCAGAAGCCCCTCGACATGTCCCTACGAGCAGTACTTC.

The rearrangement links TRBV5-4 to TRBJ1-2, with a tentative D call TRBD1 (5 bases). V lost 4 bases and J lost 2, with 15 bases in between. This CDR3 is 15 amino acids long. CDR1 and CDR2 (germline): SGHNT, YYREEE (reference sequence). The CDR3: CASSLQGRWNYGYTF. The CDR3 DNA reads TGTGCCAGCAGCCTCCAGGGCAGGTGGAACTATGGCTACACCTTC.

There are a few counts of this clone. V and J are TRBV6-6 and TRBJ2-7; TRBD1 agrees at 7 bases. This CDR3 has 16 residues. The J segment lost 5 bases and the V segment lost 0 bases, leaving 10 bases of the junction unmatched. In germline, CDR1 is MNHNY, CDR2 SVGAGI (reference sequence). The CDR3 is CASSYSIEPGGNEQYF. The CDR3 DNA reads TGTGCCAGCAGTTACTCGATTGAGCCAGGGGGTAACGAGCAGTACTTC.

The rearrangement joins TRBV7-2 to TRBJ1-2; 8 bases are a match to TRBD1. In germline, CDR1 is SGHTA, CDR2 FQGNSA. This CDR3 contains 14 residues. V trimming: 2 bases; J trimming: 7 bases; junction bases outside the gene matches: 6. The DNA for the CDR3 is TGTGCCAGCAGCTTACCGGGACAGGTGGCTGGCTACACCTTC. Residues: CASSLPGQVAGYTF.

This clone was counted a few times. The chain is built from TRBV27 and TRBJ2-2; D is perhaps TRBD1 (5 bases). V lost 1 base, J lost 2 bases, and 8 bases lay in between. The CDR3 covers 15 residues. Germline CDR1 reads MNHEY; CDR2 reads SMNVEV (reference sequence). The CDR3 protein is CASSLLGVNTGELFF. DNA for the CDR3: TGTGCCAGCAGTTTATTAGGGGTAAACACCGGGGAGCTGTTTTTT.

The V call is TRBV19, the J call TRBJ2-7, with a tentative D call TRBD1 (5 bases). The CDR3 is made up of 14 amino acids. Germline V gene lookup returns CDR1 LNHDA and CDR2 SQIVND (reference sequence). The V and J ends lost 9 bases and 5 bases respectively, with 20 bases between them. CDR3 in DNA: TGTGCCAGCTCGACAGTCCCCGTAGGTAACGAGCAGTACTTC. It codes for CASSTVPVGNEQYF.

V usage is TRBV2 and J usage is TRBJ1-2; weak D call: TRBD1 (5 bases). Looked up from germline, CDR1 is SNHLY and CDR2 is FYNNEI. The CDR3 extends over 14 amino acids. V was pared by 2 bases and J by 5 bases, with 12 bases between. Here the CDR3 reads CASSERGFGYGYTF. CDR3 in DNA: TGTGCCAGCAGTGAAAGGGGTTTCGGGTATGGCTACACCTTC.

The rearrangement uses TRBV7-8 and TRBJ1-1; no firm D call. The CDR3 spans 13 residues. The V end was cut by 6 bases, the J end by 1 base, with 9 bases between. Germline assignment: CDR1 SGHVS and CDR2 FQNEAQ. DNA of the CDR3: TGTGCCAGCAGACTGTCCGGGAACACTGAAGCTTTCTTT. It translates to CASRLSGNTEAFF. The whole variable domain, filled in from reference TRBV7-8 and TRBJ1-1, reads GAGVSQSPRYKVAKRGQDVALRCDPISGHVSLFWYQQALGQGPEFLTYFQNEAQLDKSGLPSDRFFAERPEGSVSTLKIQRTQQEDSAVYLCASRLSGNTEAFFGQGTRLTVV.

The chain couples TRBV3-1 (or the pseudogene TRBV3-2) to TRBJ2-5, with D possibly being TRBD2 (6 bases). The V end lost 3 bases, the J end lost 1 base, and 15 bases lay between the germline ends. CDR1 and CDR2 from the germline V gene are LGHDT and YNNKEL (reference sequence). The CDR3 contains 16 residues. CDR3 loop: CASSHARGWIQETQYF. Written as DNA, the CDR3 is TGTGCCAGCAGCCATGCACGGGGGTGGATCCAAGAGACCCAGTACTTC.

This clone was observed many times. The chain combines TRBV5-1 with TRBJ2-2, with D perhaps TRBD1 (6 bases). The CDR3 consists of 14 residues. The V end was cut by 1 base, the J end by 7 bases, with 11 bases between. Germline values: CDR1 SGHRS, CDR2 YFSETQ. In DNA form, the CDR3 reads TGCGCCAGCAGCTTGACGCAGGGGCACGGGGAGCTGTTTTTT. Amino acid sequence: CASSLTQGHGELFF.

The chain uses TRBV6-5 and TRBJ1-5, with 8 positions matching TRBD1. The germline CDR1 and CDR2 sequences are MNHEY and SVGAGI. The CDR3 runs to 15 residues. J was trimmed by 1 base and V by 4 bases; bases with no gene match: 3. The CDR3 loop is CASSSRQGSNQPQHF. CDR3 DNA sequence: TGTGCCAGCAGTTCCAGACAGGGGAGCAATCAGCCCCAGCATTTT.

The CDR3 DNA sequence: TGCGCCAGCAGCCGAGACAGGGCCTATGGCTACACCTTC. This sequence encodes CASSRDRAYGYTF. V gene TRBV5-1 combines with J gene TRBJ1-2; TRBD1 matches at 7 bases. Losses at the gene ends were 4 bases for V and 4 bases for J; bases not matched to a gene: 4. Germline loops: CDR1 SGHRS, CDR2 YFSETQ. This CDR3 region has 13 residues.

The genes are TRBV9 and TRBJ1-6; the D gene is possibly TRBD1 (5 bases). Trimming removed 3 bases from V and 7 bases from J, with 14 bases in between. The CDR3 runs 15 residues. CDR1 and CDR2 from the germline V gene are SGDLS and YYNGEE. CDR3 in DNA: TGTGCCAGCAGCGGAACGGCAGGGCGAAATTCACCCCTCCACTTT. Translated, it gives CASSGTAGRNSPLHF.

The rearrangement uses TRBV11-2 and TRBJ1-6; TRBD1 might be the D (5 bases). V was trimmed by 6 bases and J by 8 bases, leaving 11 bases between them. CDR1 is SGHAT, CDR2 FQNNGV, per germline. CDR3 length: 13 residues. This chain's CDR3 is CASSGQVDSPLHF. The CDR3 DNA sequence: TGTGCCAGCAGTGGACAAGTGGATTCACCCCTCCACTTT.

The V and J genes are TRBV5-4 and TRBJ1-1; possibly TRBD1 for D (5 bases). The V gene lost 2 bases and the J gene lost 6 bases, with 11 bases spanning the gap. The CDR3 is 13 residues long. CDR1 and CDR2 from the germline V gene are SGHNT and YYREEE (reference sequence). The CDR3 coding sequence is TGTGCCAGCAGCTTACCTCAGGGTTCTGAAGCTTTCTTT. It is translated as CASSLPQGSEAFF.

The CDR3 spells CASSLQGRDYGYTF. The CDR3, as DNA: TGTGCCAGCAGCCTACAGGGCCGGGACTATGGCTACACCTTC. V and J are TRBV2 and TRBJ1-2, with D possibly being TRBD1 (6 bases). Deletions cut 6 bases from V and 3 bases from J, with 14 bases between. This CDR3 is 14 amino acids long. The germline CDR1 and CDR2 sequences are SNHLY and FYNNEI. The full variable domain, in which reference TRBV2 and TRBJ1-2 provide the parts outside the CDR3, is EPEVTQTPSHQVTQMGQEVILRCVPISNHLYFYWYRQILGQKVEFLVSFYNNEISEKSEIFDDQFSVERPDGSNFTLKIRSTKLEDSAMYFCASSLQGRDYGYTFGSGTRLTVV.

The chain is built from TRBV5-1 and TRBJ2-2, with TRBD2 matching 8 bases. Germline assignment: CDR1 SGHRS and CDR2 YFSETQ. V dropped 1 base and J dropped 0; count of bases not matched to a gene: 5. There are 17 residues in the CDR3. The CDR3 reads CASSLPSGGANTGELFF. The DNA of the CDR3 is TGCGCCAGCAGCTTGCCCTCCGGGGGGGCGAACACCGGGGAGCTGTTTTTT.

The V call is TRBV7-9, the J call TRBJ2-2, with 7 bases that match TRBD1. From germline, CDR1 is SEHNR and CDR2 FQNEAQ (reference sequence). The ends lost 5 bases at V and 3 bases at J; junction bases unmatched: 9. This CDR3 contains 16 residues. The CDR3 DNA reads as TGTGCCAGCAGCCAAAGGACAGGCTTGGACACCGGGGAGCTGTTTTTT. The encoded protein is CASSQRTGLDTGELFF.

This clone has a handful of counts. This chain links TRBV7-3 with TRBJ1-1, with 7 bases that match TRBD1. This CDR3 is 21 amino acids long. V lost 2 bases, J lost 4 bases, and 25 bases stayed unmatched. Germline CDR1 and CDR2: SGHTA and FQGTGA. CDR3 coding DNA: TGTGCCAGCAGCTTATACCCGAAACTCCGGGACAGAGGGCAAAAGAGCACTGAAGCTTTCTTT. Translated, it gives CASSLYPKLRDRGQKSTEAFF.

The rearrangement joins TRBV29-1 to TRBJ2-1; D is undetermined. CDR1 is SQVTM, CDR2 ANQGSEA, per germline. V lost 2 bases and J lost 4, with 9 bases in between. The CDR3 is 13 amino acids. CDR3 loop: CSVESSNYNEQFF. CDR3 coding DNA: TGCAGCGTTGAAAGCTCAAATTACAATGAGCAGTTCTTC.

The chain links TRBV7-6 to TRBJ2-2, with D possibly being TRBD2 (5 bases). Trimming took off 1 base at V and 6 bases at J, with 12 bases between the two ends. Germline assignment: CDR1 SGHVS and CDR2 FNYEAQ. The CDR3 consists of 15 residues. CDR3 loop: CASSLETMRAGELFF. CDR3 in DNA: TGTGCCAGCAGCTTAGAAACTATGCGGGCCGGGGAGCTGTTTTTT.